This T cell receptor beta chain was sequenced for a study of shared clonotypes between healthy human individuals. Repertoires were generated with immunoSEQ multiplex PCR, while TCRdb's copy carries only in-frame clones and drops some. The table includes 330,000 or so clones, more than 60% detected once. J gave up 2 bases and V 7 bases, and 5 bases lay outside the gene matches. This CDR3 is built from 12 residues. Germline V gives CDR1 SQVTM, CDR2 ANQGSEA. The chain couples TRBV29-1 to TRBJ2-7, with 7 nucleotides matching TRBD1. This clonotype originated in a man aged 30 to 45 in good health. Sequencing was done on a sample of memory CD4+ T cells sorted from blood. Subset specified: CD45RA-negative fraction. This CDR3 reads CSARQGPYEQYF. The CDR3 nucleotides are TGCAGCGCCAGACAGGGCCCCTACGAGCAGTACTTC.